This TCR beta chain originates from a study of cytomegalovirus exposure and HLA in healthy donors. Overall study context: Genotyping showed around four fifths of about 370 donors falling in the Caucasian-associated ancestry cluster.

Worth noting for this clone: The antigen is unknown.

V was trimmed by 0 bases and J by 0 bases, leaving 4 bases between them. The CDR3 covers 14 residues. Germline V lookup: CDR1 SGHTS, CDR2 YDEGEE. General study results and limits: Among TCR beta chains, those listed as cytomegalovirus-associated numbered around 180. HLA alleles showed associations with around 15,000 TCR beta sequences in a later analysis, at a 0.05 false discovery rate. Reportedly, fewer N-insertions than the roughly 700-donor mean appeared in an Asian-associated ancestry cluster in a later analysis.

Amplification used 60 Vbeta primers and 13 Jbeta primers. Using immunoSEQ multiplex PCR, the repertoire was profiled, and TCRdb retains in-frame clones only, with some absent. The data contain tens of thousands of clones, approximately 83% of them seen just once; the ten biggest clones take up under 2%. The sequence was obtained from a human donor in good health. The chain has TRBV5-8 and TRBJ2-1; D unclear. The sequencing input was PBMCs. Written as DNA, the CDR3 is TGTGCCAGCAGCTTGGAACTCTCCTACAATGAGCAGTTCTTC. Encoded protein: CASSLELSYNEQFF.